This is a list of T cell receptor beta chains from one sample in a study of blood T cell repertoires in COVID-19. Sequencing used immunoSEQ multiplex PCR; TCRdb keeps in-frame clones, though not all of them. In the table there are under 300,000 clones, about 87% of which are singletons. Source material: peripheral blood. Receptors originate from a woman aged 70-85 years with active or convalescent COVID-19. Both conserved end residues are part of each CDR3. Each record gives: V gene, D gene, clone size, J gene, CDR3 DNA, CDR3 protein. D genes are given only for firm matches. Not all rows give a size; the values are once, few, many and, for expanded clones, a class.

>TRBV6-6|.|.|TRBJ1-1
TGTGCCAGCAGTTACTCGCAGGGAGGGTTGGGGACTGAAGCTTTCTTT
CASSYSQGGLGTEAFF
>TRBV7-2|.|.|TRBJ1-2
TGTGCCAGCAGCTCAAACCCTTTCGGGGGGGACGGCTACACCTTC
CASSSNPFGGDGYTF
>TRBV25-1|TRBD1|.|TRBJ1-2
TGTGCCAGCAGTGGGGACAGGAGCCTCCACCACGGCTACACCTTC
CASSGDRSLHHGYTF
>TRBV5-5|.|.|TRBJ1-3
TGTGCCAGCAGCTTGGGGGCCTACTCTGGAAACACCATATATTTT
CASSLGAYSGNTIYF
>TRBV6-5|.|.|TRBJ1-2
TGTGCCAGCAGTACGGGGGGTCGTGGCTACACCTTC
CASSTGGRGYTF
>TRBV4-2|.|many|TRBJ2-5
TGTGCCAGCAGCCTAGACAGGAAAGAGACCCAGTACTTC
CASSLDRKETQYF
>TRBV10-1|.|.|TRBJ2-1
TGCGCCAGCAGTGAATTTCGAGGGGTCAGGGGAGAAAATGAGCAGTTCTTC
CASSEFRGVRGENEQFF
>TRBV6-2/TRBV6-3|TRBD1|.|TRBJ2-3
TGTGCCAGCAGTTCACTTGGACAGGCCACAGATACGCAGTATTTT
CASSSLGQATDTQYF
>TRBV19|.|.|TRBJ2-7
TGTGCCACCTCCTTTGCGCGGGGGCAAGGGTATGAGCAGTACTTC
CATSFARGQGYEQYF
>TRBV24-1|.|.|TRBJ2-3
TGTGCCACCAGTGACCGATCAGAGGAGGTTACAGATACGCAGTATTTT
CATSDRSEEVTDTQYF
>TRBV24-1|TRBD2|.|TRBJ2-3
TGTGCCACCAGTGATTGGGGACTAGCGGGGGGAGGAGATACGCAGTATTTT
CATSDWGLAGGGDTQYF
>TRBV7-2|TRBD1|.|TRBJ1-2
TGTGCCAGCAGCTCTGGACAGGGCTACTATGGCTACACCTTC
CASSSGQGYYGYTF
>TRBV15|.|few|TRBJ1-2
TGTGCCACCAGCCTCAAACAGGCGACTAACTATGGCTACACCTTC
CATSLKQATNYGYTF